Below, 21 T cell receptor beta chains from the same sample are listed, as sequenced in a study of cytomegalovirus exposure and HLA in healthy donors. Using immunoSEQ multiplex PCR, the repertoire was profiled, and TCRdb retains in-frame clones only, with some absent. The table shows about 130,000 clones, with roughly nine tenths occurring only once. Material for sequencing was PBMCs. The source is a woman younger than 30 in good health and CMV-seropositive.

The V and J genes are TRBV7-8 and TRBJ2-3, with 9 bases that match TRBD1. Per the germline V gene, CDR1 is SGHVS and CDR2 is FQNEAQ. V lost 1 base and J lost 6; bases outside the gene matches: 8. The CDR3 runs to 16 residues. CDR3 coding DNA: TGTGCCAGCAGCTTAGTTGGGACAGGGATATGGGATACGCAGTATTTT. Protein product: CASSLVGTGIWDTQYF.

This sequence joins TRBV5-6 and TRBJ1-6; D unresolved. CDR1 is SGHDT, CDR2 YYEEEE, per germline. V lost 2 bases and J lost 8, with 14 bases in between. The CDR3 is 15 residues long. The CDR3 sequence is CASSFSRFGYSPLHF. CDR3 coding DNA: TGTGCCAGCAGCTTTAGCCGGTTTGGTTATTCACCCCTCCACTTT.

The chain carries TRBV29-1 and TRBJ2-5; a possible D gene is TRBD1 (6 bases). V lost 0 bases and J 5 bases, leaving 13 bases between the germline ends. CDR3 length equals 14 residues. Per germline, CDR1 SQVTM and CDR2 ANQGSEA. CDR3: CSVEEQAGDETQYF. The CDR3 DNA is TGCAGCGTTGAAGAGCAGGCAGGGGACGAGACCCAGTACTTC.

The chain uses TRBV7-9 and TRBJ2-7, with 8 positions matching TRBD1. CDR3 length equals 15 residues. The V gene's germline CDR1 is SEHNR and CDR2 FQNEAQ (reference sequence). The trim removed 4 bases at V and 2 bases at J, leaving 7 bases unmatched. CDR3 residues: CASSSYRDRPYEQYF. DNA for the CDR3: TGTGCCAGCAGCTCGTACCGGGACAGGCCCTACGAGCAGTACTTC.

This chain joins TRBV14 and TRBJ1-1; D is unclear. The CDR3 contains 15 residues. Germline CDR1 reads SGHDN; CDR2 reads FVKESK. V lost 2 bases and J lost 1, with 11 bases in between. DNA for the CDR3: TGTGCCAGCAGCCAATGGTTGGAGAAGAACACTGAAGCTTTCTTT. It specifies CASSQWLEKNTEAFF.

The chain employs TRBV19 and TRBJ1-6; TRBD1 matches at 7 bases. Germline assignment: CDR1 LNHDA and CDR2 SQIVND (reference sequence). Trimming at V came to 6 bases and at J to 5 bases, leaving 4 bases not matched to a gene. There are 14 residues in the CDR3. In nucleotides, the CDR3 is TGTGCCAGTAGGCCGGGACAGCATAATTCACCCCTCCACTTT. This gives the protein CASRPGQHNSPLHF.

The rearrangement joins TRBV30 to TRBJ2-6; D perhaps matches TRBD1 (6 bases). This CDR3 is 16 amino acids long. Germline CDR1 reads GTSNPN; CDR2 reads SVGIG (reference sequence). V was cut by 0 bases and J by 0 bases, with 9 bases left in between. The CDR3 DNA sequence: TGTGCCTGGAGTGTGAGGGGGAGCTCTGGGGCCAACGTCCTGACTTTC. Translation: CAWSVRGSSGANVLTF.

This chain uses TRBV12-5 with TRBJ1-1, with 7 nucleotides matching TRBD1. The CDR3 contains 13 residues. V trimming: 2 bases; J trimming: 4 bases; junction bases outside the gene matches: 1. Germline CDR1 and CDR2: LGHNT and FRNRAP. The CDR3 region is CASGLSGGTEAFF. In nucleotides, the CDR3 is TGTGCTAGTGGTTTGTCAGGGGGCACTGAAGCTTTCTTT.

The CDR3 here is CARGLTGHANTEAFF. The DNA of the CDR3 is TGCGCCAGGGGATTGACAGGGCATGCGAACACTGAAGCTTTCTTT. This chain joins TRBV4-1 and TRBJ1-1, with TRBD1 matching over 7 bases. The CDR3 runs to 15 residues. J lost 1 base, V lost 9 bases, and 11 bases had no gene match. From germline, CDR1 is MGHRA and CDR2 YSYEKL.

The chain recombines TRBV28 with TRBJ1-5; 8 nucleotides match TRBD1. Germline CDR1 and CDR2: MDHEN and SYDVKM. Losses at the gene ends were 3 bases for V and 4 bases for J; bases not matched to a gene: 11. CDR3 size: 17 residues. CDR3 DNA: TGTGCCAGCAGTTTCAGTGGACAGGGTAAGAGGAATCAGCCCCAGCATTTT. It translates to CASSFSGQGKRNQPQHF.

J is TRBJ1-3 and V is TRBV18; D ambiguous. The CDR3 is 15 amino acids. V shed 2 bases and J shed 1 base, with 9 bases lying between them. The germline gives CDR1 KGHSH, CDR2 LQKENI. The CDR3 region is CASSPIRLSGNTIYF. In DNA, the CDR3 is TGTGCCAGCTCACCAATCAGGCTATCTGGAAACACCATATATTTT.

The chain links TRBV4-2 to TRBJ2-1, with 11 bases aligning to TRBD2. V was clipped by 1 base and J by 10 bases; unmatched bases: 12. Germline CDR1 is LGHNA and CDR2 is YNFKEQ. This CDR3 spans 17 amino acids. The CDR3 DNA reads as TGTGCCAGCAGCCAAGCCACCGTAGTAGCGGGGGGGCGCGAGCAGTTCTTC. It translates to CASSQATVVAGGREQFF.

This sequence joins TRBV5-8 and TRBJ2-3; 9 bases align to TRBD2. V lost 5 bases, J lost 1 base, and 8 bases stayed unmatched. The germline V gene encodes CDR1 SGHTS and CDR2 YDEGEE. This CDR3 contains 16 residues. The CDR3 sequence is CASSDVAGGRTDTQYF. In DNA, the CDR3 is TGTGCCAGCAGTGATGTCGCGGGGGGGCGCACAGATACGCAGTATTTT.

For this clone: Sequence at one end of the junction differs from germline and may be a read error. This chain connects TRBV27 to TRBJ1-6, with TRBD1 matching over 7 bases. The V gene's germline CDR1 is MNHEY and CDR2 SMNVEV (reference sequence). The CDR3 consists of 15 residues. The CDR3 is CVSSWSNRGYSPLHF. Written as DNA, the CDR3 is TGTGTCAGCAGTTGGTCCAACAGGGGATATTCACCCCTCCACTTT.

The count of this clone is one. This chain connects TRBV5-6 to TRBJ1-4; 12 bases line up with TRBD1. This CDR3 comprises 17 residues. The V gene end was trimmed by 0 bases and the J gene end by 7 bases; junction bases not matched to a gene: 7. The V gene's germline CDR1 is SGHDT and CDR2 YYEEEE. The CDR3 DNA is TGTGCCAGCAGCTTGGATGGGACAGGGGGCAATTTTGAAAAACTGTTTTTT. Translated: CASSLDGTGGNFEKLFF.

The chain recombines TRBV19 with TRBJ1-5; the D gene is possibly TRBD1 (5 bases). The CDR3 runs to 15 residues. Trimming left V 7 bases short and J 4 bases short, with 17 bases between. CDR1 and CDR2 (germline): LNHDA, SQIVND (reference sequence). CDR3 residues: CASTLGGVGNQPQHF. The CDR3 region has the DNA TGTGCCAGTACCCTAGGAGGGGTGGGGAATCAGCCCCAGCATTTT.

V gene TRBV18 combines with J gene TRBJ2-7, with TRBD2 identical over 9 bases. Germline lookup yields CDR1 KGHSH and CDR2 LQKENI. This CDR3 has 17 residues. With V trimmed by 0 bases and J by 6 bases, 12 bases remained unmatched. The chain's CDR3 is CASSPPVQPSGASEQYF. CDR3 nucleotides: TGTGCCAGCTCACCACCGGTGCAACCTAGCGGGGCGAGCGAGCAGTACTTC.

V usage is TRBV18 and J usage is TRBJ1-2; the match to TRBD1 covers 7 bases. Losses at the gene ends were 3 bases for V and 5 bases for J; bases not matched to a gene: 9. CDR1 KGHSH and CDR2 LQKENI come from the germline V gene. This CDR3 has 15 residues. In DNA form, the CDR3 reads TGTGCCAGCTCACCTTCCTACGGGACAGAGTATGGCTACACCTTC. Amino acid sequence: CASSPSYGTEYGYTF.

This rearrangement joins TRBV6-5 to TRBJ1-4; no reliable D call. Germline assignment: CDR1 MNHEY and CDR2 SVGAGI. The CDR3 spans 13 residues. With 0 bases removed from V and 10 bases from J, the gap between germline ends came to 9 bases. The chain's CDR3 is CASSYSGGGKLFF. CDR3 bases: TGTGCCAGCAGTTACTCGGGTGGAGGAAAACTGTTTTTT.

J is TRBJ2-1 and V is TRBV4-2; 8 bases line up with TRBD2. This CDR3 contains 18 residues. Germline values: CDR1 LGHNA, CDR2 YNFKEQ. V lost 3 bases to trimming and J lost 1 base; unmatched junction nucleotides: 11. DNA for the CDR3: TGTGCCAGCAGCCAGGGCGGGGGGCAGATCCGGTCCTACAATGAGCAGTTCTTC. The encoded protein is CASSQGGGQIRSYNEQFF.

The rearrangement joins TRBV14 to TRBJ1-5, with D possibly being TRBD1 (5 bases). Germline CDR1 SGHDN, CDR2 FVKESK. This CDR3 has 15 amino acids. Trimming shortened V by 1 base and J by 3 bases, and 10 bases separated the two germline ends. The CDR3 DNA sequence: TGTGCCAGCAGCCAAGGTTTAGGGGACAATCAGCCCCAGCATTTT. It specifies CASSQGLGDNQPQHF.